Below, 10 T cell receptor beta chains from the same sample are listed, as sequenced in a study of cytomegalovirus exposure and HLA in healthy donors. Amplification used 60 Vbeta primers and 13 Jbeta primers. The table came from immunoSEQ multiplex PCR; TCRdb's copy has only in-frame clones and leaves some out. The table includes fewer than 45,000 clones, around 73% detected once. The sample consisted of PBMCs. The receptors derive from a woman younger than 45 in good health and CMV-seronegative.

This clone was detected once. The rearrangement links TRBV27 to TRBJ1-5, with unresolved D. CDR3 length: 13 amino acids. Germline CDR1 and CDR2: MNHEY and SMNVEV (reference sequence). Between the trimmed V and J ends, which lost 6 bases and 3 bases, there was a span of 9 bases. As DNA, the CDR3 is TGTGCCAGCAGGTCAGAATCCAATCAGCCCCAGCATTTT. It encodes CASRSESNQPQHF.

The chain employs TRBV4-2 and TRBJ2-7, with 10 bases fitting TRBD2. Germline assignment: CDR1 LGHNA and CDR2 YNFKEQ. CDR3 length: 16 amino acids. The V segment lost 1 base and the J segment 2 bases; nucleotides outside the gene matches: 5. CDR3 sequence: CASSQGEGLATYEQYF. CDR3 nucleotide sequence: TGTGCCAGCAGCCAAGGGGAGGGACTAGCGACCTACGAGCAGTACTTC.

V usage is TRBV29-1 and J usage is TRBJ1-2; D remains unclear. CDR1 SQVTM and CDR2 ANQGSEA come from the germline V gene. This CDR3 is built from 11 residues. V gave up 4 bases and J gave up 10 bases, with 13 bases separating them. DNA of the CDR3: TGCAGCGTTGGGAACCTGGGCTTCTACACCTTC. It codes for CSVGNLGFYTF. Using reference TRBV29-1 and TRBJ1-2 for the parts outside the CDR3, the full variable domain is SAVISQKPSRDICQRGTSLTIQCQVDSQVTMMFWYRQQPGQSLTLIATANQGSEATYESGFVIDKFPISRPNLTFSTLTVSNMSPEDSSIYLCSVGNLGFYTFGSGTRLTVV.

The chain is built from TRBV5-4 and TRBJ2-1, with D unclear. This CDR3 has 11 residues. Germline V lookup: CDR1 SGHNT, CDR2 YYREEE (reference sequence). Trimming cost V 1 base and J 9 bases, with 5 bases left between them. The CDR3 here is CASSLQAEQFF. DNA for the CDR3: TGTGCCAGCAGCTTGCAGGCTGAGCAGTTCTTC.

The CDR3 is CASSEQREGGHEQFF. CDR3 DNA sequence: TGTGCCAGCAGTGAACAGCGGGAGGGCGGACATGAGCAGTTCTTC. J is TRBJ2-1 and V is TRBV6-4, with 10 bases aligning to TRBD2. V shed 3 bases, J shed 8 bases, and the junction held 7 bases outside the gene matches. The CDR3 runs 15 residues. Looked up from germline, CDR1 is MRHNA and CDR2 is SNTAGT.

The rearrangement joins TRBV27 to TRBJ2-7; D may be TRBD1 (5 bases). The CDR3 spans 14 residues. The germline V gene encodes CDR1 MNHEY and CDR2 SMNVEV (reference sequence). V was clipped by 0 bases and J by 3 bases, with 9 bases between them. The CDR3 reads CASSLSGAGYEQYF. The CDR3 nucleotides are TGTGCCAGCAGTTTATCAGGGGCAGGCTACGAGCAGTACTTC.

This clone was counted a few times. This rearrangement joins TRBV27 to TRBJ2-5; TRBD2 agrees at 9 bases. V lost 6 bases, J lost 5 bases, and 10 bases stayed unmatched. Germline V CDR1 and CDR2: MNHEY, SMNVEV (reference sequence). This CDR3 comprises 15 residues. The CDR3 here is CASSRKGTSWETQYF. As DNA, the CDR3 is TGTGCCAGCAGCCGAAAGGGGACTAGCTGGGAGACCCAGTACTTC.

The V and J genes are TRBV30 and TRBJ1-2; possible D gene TRBD1, 5 bases. Germline V gene lookup returns CDR1 GTSNPN and CDR2 SVGIG (reference sequence). The ends were cut back, 0 bases at V and 5 bases at J, with 16 bases in the middle. CDR3 length: 15 residues. The CDR3 sequence: CAWSVRLGTLYGYTF. CDR3 DNA sequence: TGTGCCTGGAGTGTACGTTTGGGGACTCTGTATGGCTACACCTTC.

The rearrangement uses TRBV5-6 and TRBJ2-5, with 8 bases matching TRBD1. The germline CDR1 and CDR2 sequences are SGHDT and YYEEEE. This CDR3 spans 13 amino acids. V lost 4 bases to trimming and J lost 6 bases; unmatched junction nucleotides: 5. CDR3 sequence reads: CASSPDRVKTQYF. The DNA for the CDR3 is TGTGCCAGCAGCCCGGACAGGGTAAAGACCCAGTACTTC.

The gene calls are TRBV9 and TRBJ2-1; no definite D call. V gave up 0 bases and J gave up 9 bases, with 16 bases separating them. Germline V gene lookup returns CDR1 SGDLS and CDR2 YYNGEE. This CDR3 contains 15 residues. This CDR3 reads CASSVGSNSPTEQFF. In DNA, the CDR3 is TGTGCCAGCAGCGTAGGAAGTAACAGCCCTACTGAGCAGTTCTTC. Variable domain in full (rest from reference TRBV9 and TRBJ2-1): DSGVTQTPKHLITATGQRVTLRCSPRSGDLSVYWYQQSLDQGLQFLIQYYNGEERAKGNILERFSAQQFPDLHSELNLSSLELGDSALYFCASSVGSNSPTEQFFGPGTRLTVL.